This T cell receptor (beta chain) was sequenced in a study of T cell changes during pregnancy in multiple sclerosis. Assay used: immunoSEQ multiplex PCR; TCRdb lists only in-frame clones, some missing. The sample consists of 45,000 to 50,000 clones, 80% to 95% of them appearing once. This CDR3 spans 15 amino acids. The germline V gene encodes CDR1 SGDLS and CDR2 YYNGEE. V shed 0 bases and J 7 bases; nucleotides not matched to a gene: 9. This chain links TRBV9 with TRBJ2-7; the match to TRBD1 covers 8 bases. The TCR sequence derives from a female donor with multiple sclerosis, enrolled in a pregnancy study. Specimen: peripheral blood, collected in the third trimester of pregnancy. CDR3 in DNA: TGTGCCAGCAGCGTAGGTCCCGCAGGGGGCCGGGAGCAGTACTTC. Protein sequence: CASSVGPAGGREQYF.